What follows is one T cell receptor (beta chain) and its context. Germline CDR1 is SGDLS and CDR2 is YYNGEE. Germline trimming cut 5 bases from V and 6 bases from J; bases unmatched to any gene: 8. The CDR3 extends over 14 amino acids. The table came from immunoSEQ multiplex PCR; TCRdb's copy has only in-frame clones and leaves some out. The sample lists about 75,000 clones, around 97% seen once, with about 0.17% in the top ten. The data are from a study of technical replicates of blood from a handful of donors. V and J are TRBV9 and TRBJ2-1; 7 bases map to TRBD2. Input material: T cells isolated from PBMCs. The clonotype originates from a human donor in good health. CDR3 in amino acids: CASRRGTEANEQFF. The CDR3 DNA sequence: TGTGCCAGCAGGCGGGGGACCGAGGCCAATGAGCAGTTCTTC.